The T cell receptor beta chain described here comes from a study of T cell responses to AZD1222 COVID-19 vaccine. Generated by immunoSEQ multiplex PCR, the TCRdb table keeps only in-frame clones and is missing some. Among 150,000 to 180,000 clones, about 88% were seen once, and the ten largest hold 3% to 3.5%. Germline V gene sequence: CDR1 SGHAT, CDR2 FQNNGV. The CDR3 spans 14 residues. The V and J ends lost 5 bases and 4 bases respectively, with 11 bases between them. This clone was counted only a few times. The clonotype comes from an adult in good health. The gene calls are TRBV11-2 and TRBJ2-2, with D perhaps TRBD1 (5 bases). The input for sequencing was peripheral blood, taken on day 0 of AZD1222 vaccination. CDR3: CASSDSVGTGELFF. In DNA, the CDR3 is TGTGCCAGCAGCGACAGCGTGGGCACCGGGGAGCTGTTTTTT.